The present entry profiles one TCR beta chain with its context. Here immunoSEQ multiplex PCR was the method, and the copy in TCRdb shows in-frame clones only, minus some. The sample carries about 70,000 clones, roughly 88% recorded once. The CDR3 has 12 residues. The V and J ends lost 6 bases and 8 bases respectively, with 10 bases between them. Per germline, CDR1 SNHLY and CDR2 FYNNEI. This specimen belongs to a study of blood T cell repertoires in COVID-19. Study-wide background: The cDNA or gDNA used as material had been derived from T cells, B-cell-depleted T cells, or PBMCs.

The origin of this receptor is a human donor in a cohort sampled during active COVID-19. Sequenced: peripheral blood. The chain recombines TRBV2 with TRBJ1-4; D unresolved. The CDR3 region is CASRATGEKLFF. CDR3 nucleotide sequence: TGTGCCAGCAGAGCGACGGGGGAAAAACTGTTTTTT.